This TCR beta chain emerged from a study of OX40 agonist ivuxolimab in advanced cancers. Study-level information: Every 2 weeks, ivuxolimab was infused into the patients intravenously at between 0.01 and 10 mg/kg. Dose-escalation patients were diagnosed with hepatocellular carcinoma, melanoma, renal cell cancer or head and neck cancer. With a range of roughly 20 to 85, age averaged roughly 60 years, and 65% to 85% were male.

Germline V gene data show CDR1 as SGHVS and CDR2 as FNYEAQ. The CDR3 runs 14 residues. Trimming left V 1 base short and J 0 bases short, with 7 bases between. Points on this clone: Its antigen is undetermined.

Produced via immunoSEQ multiplex PCR; TCRdb's table is partial and in-frame only. The sample includes roughly 40,000 clones, roughly 86% seen only once; the top ten take 21%. Overall study results and limits: Within 6 weeks, CD4+ and CD8+ blood T cells expanded clonally at 0.1 to 3.0 mg/kg.

Sequenced material: CD4+ or CD8+ T cells sorted from blood, taken in a trial of the OX40 agonist ivuxolimab. The sequence came from an adult with an advanced solid tumor such as melanoma, head and neck, liver or kidney cancer. The J gene is TRBJ2-7, the V gene TRBV7-6, with a tentative D call TRBD1 (6 bases). The CDR3 sequence: CASSLGQVSYEQYF. The CDR3 DNA is TGTGCCAGCAGCTTAGGACAGGTCTCCTACGAGCAGTACTTC.